Listed below are T cell receptor beta chains from one sample, sequenced in a study of T cell repertoires in cytomegalovirus infection. Using its own MiXCR run on the reads, TCRdb lists one record per CDR3 protein. The data hold 200,000 to 300,000 distinct CDR3 sequences, with 9% to 15% observed a single time. The sequencing input was PBMCs. These receptors all stem from a human donor in good health (CMV status not recorded). Some clones in this sample may be carry-over from other donors' samples. CDR3s include the opening cysteine and the closing phenylalanine or tryptophan. Each record gives: V gene, J gene, D gene, clone size, CDR3 protein, CDR3 DNA. The D gene is left open where the match is weak. Only part of the rows carry a size: once, few, many, or a class if the clone is expanded.

v_call: TRBV10-3; j_call: TRBJ2-3; d_call: .; clone_size: few; cdr3_aa: CAISESTASSTSTDTQYF; cdr3_nt: TGTGCCATCAGTGAGTCGACAGCTAGTTCGACTAGCACAGATACGCAGTATTTT
v_call: TRBV7-2; j_call: TRBJ2-1; d_call: TRBD1; clone_size: many; cdr3_aa: CASSPTDRGRNEQFF; cdr3_nt: TGTGCCAGCAGCCCGACGGACAGGGGGCGAAATGAGCAGTTCTTC
v_call: TRBV11-2; j_call: TRBJ1-1; d_call: .; clone_size: .; cdr3_aa: CASSPTTAMNTEAFF; cdr3_nt: TGTGCCAGCAGCCCAACGACAGCCATGAACACTGAAGCTTTCTTT
v_call: TRBV29-1; j_call: TRBJ2-2; d_call: .; clone_size: few; cdr3_aa: CSVTRPSNTGELFF; cdr3_nt: TGCAGCGTGACTCGCCCCTCGAACACCGGGGAGCTGTTTTTT
v_call: TRBV12-3/TRBV12-4; j_call: TRBJ2-2; d_call: TRBD1; clone_size: many; cdr3_aa: CASSLSTGGNNGELFF; cdr3_nt: TGTGCCAGCAGTTTGTCCACAGGGGGCAATAACGGGGAGCTGTTTTTT
v_call: TRBV7-2; j_call: TRBJ2-3; d_call: TRBD2; clone_size: many; cdr3_aa: CASSISSGRGSRDTQYF; cdr3_nt: TGTGCCAGCAGCATTTCTAGCGGGAGGGGTAGTAGAGATACGCAGTATTTT
v_call: TRBV7-2; j_call: TRBJ2-7; d_call: TRBD1; clone_size: many; cdr3_aa: CASSLGTGDTYEQYF; cdr3_nt: TGTGCCAGCAGCTTAGGGACAGGGGACACCTACGAGCAGTACTTC
v_call: TRBV7-2; j_call: TRBJ1-6; d_call: .; clone_size: many; cdr3_aa: CASSLAPGLNSPLHF; cdr3_nt: TGTGCCAGCAGCTTAGCCCCGGGACTGAATTCACCCCTCCACTTT
v_call: TRBV28; j_call: TRBJ1-2; d_call: .; clone_size: many; cdr3_aa: CASSLVDILYGYTF; cdr3_nt: TGTGCCAGCAGTTTAGTGGACATACTCTATGGCTACACCTTC
v_call: TRBV2; j_call: TRBJ2-3; d_call: .; clone_size: many; cdr3_aa: CASRLVGATDTQYF; cdr3_nt: TGTGCCAGCAGGCTAGTGGGGGCGACAGATACGCAGTATTTT
v_call: TRBV11-1; j_call: TRBJ1-1; d_call: .; clone_size: many; cdr3_aa: CASSLSITGGRGNTEAFF; cdr3_nt: TGTGCCAGCAGCTTATCTATTACGGGGGGAAGAGGGAACACTGAAGCTTTCTTT
v_call: TRBV7-2; j_call: TRBJ1-2; d_call: .; clone_size: many; cdr3_aa: CASSLAGQGYGYTF; cdr3_nt: TGTGCCAGCAGCTTAGCCGGGCAGGGGTATGGCTACACCTTC
v_call: TRBV14; j_call: TRBJ2-5; d_call: .; clone_size: few; cdr3_aa: CASSQGLSARQETQYF; cdr3_nt: TGTGCCAGCAGCCAAGGACTAAGTGCCCGCCAAGAGACCCAGTACTTC
v_call: TRBV18; j_call: TRBJ1-5; d_call: .; clone_size: few; cdr3_aa: CASSPERDQPQHF; cdr3_nt: TGTGCCAGCTCACCAGAACGCGATCAGCCCCAGCATTTT
v_call: TRBV12-3/TRBV12-4; j_call: TRBJ1-1; d_call: .; clone_size: many; cdr3_aa: CASRETAGDTEAFF; cdr3_nt: TGTGCCAGCAGAGAGACAGCAGGAGACACTGAAGCTTTCTTT
v_call: TRBV28; j_call: TRBJ1-1; d_call: .; clone_size: many; cdr3_aa: CASSPPGVAKTEAFF; cdr3_nt: TGTGCCAGCAGCCCTCCAGGGGTGGCAAAGACTGAAGCTTTCTTT
v_call: TRBV28; j_call: TRBJ2-5; d_call: TRBD1; clone_size: many; cdr3_aa: CASQQGVVQETQYF; cdr3_nt: TGTGCCAGCCAGCAGGGGGTGGTCCAAGAGACCCAGTACTTC
v_call: TRBV20-1; j_call: TRBJ2-6; d_call: TRBD1; clone_size: many; cdr3_aa: CSAQGQGAGGANVLTF; cdr3_nt: TGCAGTGCTCAAGGGCAGGGGGCAGGTGGGGCCAACGTCCTGACTTTC
v_call: TRBV29-1; j_call: TRBJ2-3; d_call: .; clone_size: few; cdr3_aa: CSVEISTDTQYF; cdr3_nt: TGCAGCGTCGAGATTAGCACAGATACGCAGTATTTT
v_call: TRBV10-3; j_call: TRBJ1-3; d_call: .; clone_size: .; cdr3_aa: CAIGRTDSGNTIYF; cdr3_nt: TGTGCCATCGGTAGGACCGACTCTGGAAACACCATATATTTT
v_call: TRBV5-1; j_call: TRBJ1-5; d_call: TRBD1; clone_size: .; cdr3_aa: CASSWDSSRDQPQHF; cdr3_nt: TGCGCCAGCAGCTGGGACAGCTCCCGGGATCAGCCCCAGCATTTT
v_call: TRBV19; j_call: TRBJ2-1; d_call: TRBD2; clone_size: .; cdr3_aa: CASRGTRENENEQFF; cdr3_nt: TGTGCCAGTCGCGGCACGCGGGAGAATGAGAATGAGCAGTTCTTC
v_call: TRBV18; j_call: TRBJ1-5; d_call: TRBD1; clone_size: .; cdr3_aa: CASSKDRGGNQPQHF; cdr3_nt: TGTGCCAGCTCAAAAGACAGGGGAGGCAATCAGCCCCAGCATTTT
v_call: TRBV29-1; j_call: TRBJ1-2; d_call: TRBD1; clone_size: .; cdr3_aa: CSVSDRGIYGYTF; cdr3_nt: TGCAGCGTTTCGGACAGGGGGATCTATGGCTACACCTTC
v_call: TRBV7-3; j_call: TRBJ2-1; d_call: TRBD2; clone_size: few; cdr3_aa: CASSLEVQRGANEQFF; cdr3_nt: TGTGCCAGCAGCTTAGAAGTCCAGCGGGGGGCCAATGAGCAGTTCTTC
v_call: TRBV2; j_call: TRBJ1-2; d_call: .; clone_size: few; cdr3_aa: CASSEALPGAGGYTF; cdr3_nt: TGTGCCAGCAGTGAAGCGCTTCCAGGGGCTGGTGGCTACACCTTC
v_call: TRBV6-2/TRBV6-3; j_call: TRBJ2-1; d_call: .; clone_size: .; cdr3_aa: CASSRGYNEQFF; cdr3_nt: TGTGCCAGCTCTCGGGGGTACAATGAGCAGTTCTTC
v_call: TRBV6-8; j_call: TRBJ1-1; d_call: .; clone_size: .; cdr3_aa: CASSYSRGSGEAFF; cdr3_nt: TGTGCCAGCAGTTACTCGCGGGGCTCAGGTGAAGCTTTCTTT
v_call: TRBV6-6; j_call: TRBJ2-2; d_call: TRBD1; clone_size: many; cdr3_aa: CASSYEGQPTGELFF; cdr3_nt: TGTGCCAGCAGTTACGAGGGACAGCCAACCGGGGAGCTGTTTTTT
v_call: TRBV20-1; j_call: TRBJ1-2; d_call: .; clone_size: few; cdr3_aa: CSARDHRGANYGYTF; cdr3_nt: TGCAGTGCTAGAGATCATCGGGGGGCTAACTATGGCTACACCTTC